The present T cell receptor (beta chain) was sequenced within a study of blood T cell repertoires in COVID-19. The CDR3 runs to 14 residues. Germline V gene lookup returns CDR1 LNHDA and CDR2 SQIVND (reference sequence). The V gene lost 3 bases and the J gene lost 5 bases, with 13 bases spanning the gap. Sequenced by immunoSEQ multiplex PCR; TCRdb stores in-frame clones only, minus some. The sample has about 49,000 clones, around 86% seen once; the top ten hold about a fifth. The Seattle patients joined while their infection was active and were tracked longitudinally afterward. The chain employs TRBV19 and TRBJ2-5, with a weak D call TRBD2 (7 bases). Sequenced: peripheral blood. The TCR comes from an elderly woman with COVID-19, enrolled during active disease. The CDR3 here is CASSIRGGGETQYF. DNA for the CDR3: TGTGCCAGTAGTATCCGGGGAGGGGGGGAGACCCAGTACTTC.